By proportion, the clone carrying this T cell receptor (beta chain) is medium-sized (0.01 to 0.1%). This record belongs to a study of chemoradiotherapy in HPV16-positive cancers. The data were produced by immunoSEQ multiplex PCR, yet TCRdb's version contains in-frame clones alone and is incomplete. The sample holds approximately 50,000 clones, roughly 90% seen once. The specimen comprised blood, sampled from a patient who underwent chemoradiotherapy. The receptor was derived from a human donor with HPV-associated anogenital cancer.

This CDR3 is CASSIQSSNQPQHF. DNA for the CDR3: TGTGCCAGCAGCATACAGAGTAGCAATCAGCCCCAGCATTTT. The chain recombines TRBV5-8 with TRBJ1-5; no definite D call. The germline gives CDR1 SGHTS, CDR2 YDEGEE. This CDR3 has 14 residues. V lost 4 bases, J lost 0 bases, and 8 bases lay in between.